These 25 T cell receptor beta chains came from one sample sequenced in a study of T cells after yellow fever vaccination. TCRdb re-analysed the 5' RACE reads in MiXCR, keeping a single row per CDR3 protein. The sample yields 65,000 to 90,000 distinct CDR3 sequences, almost 8% seen once. The specimen was CD8+ T cells sorted from PBMCs, collected on the day of the yellow fever booster vaccination. The receptors were gathered from a man aged 25-40 years who received the YFV17D yellow fever vaccine.

This clonotype was observed a few times. The chain employs TRBV4-3 and TRBJ2-1; 7 bases match TRBD1. Trimming at V came to 0 bases and at J to 1 base, leaving 6 bases not matched to a gene. Germline V gene sequence: CDR1 LGHNA, CDR2 YSLEER. The CDR3 spans 17 residues. The CDR3 region is CASSQDGQAGSYNEQFF. CDR3 DNA: TGCGCCAGCAGCCAAGACGGACAGGCAGGGTCCTACAATGAGCAGTTCTTC.

This clonotype came up once. This chain links TRBV6-2 or TRBV6-3 with TRBJ2-7; no reliable D call. CDR3 length: 13 residues. Germline values: CDR1 MNHEY, CDR2 SVGEGT. With 6 bases removed from V and 2 bases from J, the gap between germline ends came to 11 bases. This CDR3 is CASSPWVTYEQYF. The CDR3 DNA reads as TGTGCCAGCAGCCCTTGGGTTACCTACGAGCAGTACTTC.

This chain links TRBV12-5 with TRBJ2-1; TRBD1 might be the D (5 bases). Looked up from germline, CDR1 is LGHNT and CDR2 is FRNRAP. The V end lost 5 bases, the J end lost 7 bases, and 12 bases lay between the germline ends. The CDR3 loop spans 13 amino acids. The CDR3 loop is CASGQGRVNEQFF. CDR3 bases: TGTGCTAGTGGTCAGGGAAGGGTGAATGAGCAGTTCTTC.

The chain joins TRBV7-9 to TRBJ2-1; 10 nucleotides match TRBD2. This CDR3 is 16 amino acids long. CDR1 and CDR2 from the germline V gene are SEHNR and FQNEAQ (reference sequence). Trimming at V came to 0 bases and at J to 8 bases, leaving 7 bases not matched to a gene. The CDR3 reads CASSLAGSGRAYEQFF. The DNA for the CDR3 is TGTGCCAGCAGCTTAGCTGGGAGCGGGAGGGCCTATGAGCAGTTCTTC.

Only a few counts were recorded for this clonotype. V is TRBV19 and J is TRBJ2-3; D is possibly TRBD1 (6 bases). Germline CDR1 is LNHDA and CDR2 is SQIVND (reference sequence). The CDR3 totals 17 residues. The ends were cut back, 8 bases at V and 0 bases at J, with 21 bases in the middle. Here the CDR3 DNA reads TGTGCCAGTCGATCGGCAGGGGATGGCGTCAGCACAGATACGCAGTATTTT. Translating it yields CASRSAGDGVSTDTQYF.

A remark on this clonotype: Since a much larger clone is just one base distant, this may be a read error. This chain joins TRBV4-2 and TRBJ1-1; D perhaps matches TRBD1 (5 bases). Germline V gene data show CDR1 as LGHNA and CDR2 as YNFKEQ. This CDR3 spans 17 amino acids. In nucleotides, the CDR3 is TGTGCCATCAGCCAAGATCGGGGGGGAACAGGTAGCCCTGAAGCTTTCTTT. Protein: CAISQDRGGTGSPEAFF.

Many counts were recorded for this clonotype. The CDR3 nucleotides read TGCGCCAGCAGCTTGACAGGGAGTAGAGCCTACGAGCAGTACTTC. It is translated as CASSLTGSRAYEQYF. This chain joins TRBV5-1 and TRBJ2-7; a possible D gene is TRBD1 (6 bases). The V gene's germline CDR1 is SGHRS and CDR2 YFSETQ. The CDR3 has 15 amino acids. Trimming stripped 1 base from V and 2 bases from J, with 13 bases between.

This clonotype was counted a single time. A single base separates this from a much larger clone, so it may be a read error. The V call is TRBV5-1, the J call TRBJ2-2, with D uncertain. The CDR3 is 18 amino acids. The V gene's germline CDR1 is SGHRS and CDR2 YFSETQ. The V gene lost 0 bases and the J gene lost 2 bases, with 17 bases spanning the gap. In DNA form, the CDR3 reads TGCGCCAGCAGCTTGGCCCCCCTCCTCGTCCTCAACACCGGGGAGCTGTTTTTT. Its protein product is CASSLAPLLVLNTGELFF.

This clonotype was picked up many times. The chain combines TRBV5-1 with TRBJ1-4; 11 nucleotides align to TRBD1. The CDR3 is made up of 16 amino acids. Germline V gene data show CDR1 as SGHRS and CDR2 as YFSETQ. Trimming removed 4 bases from V and 6 bases from J; junction bases left unmatched: 8. The CDR3 region is CASSLGQGAIDEKLFF. The DNA for the CDR3 is TGCGCCAGCAGCCTTGGACAGGGGGCTATTGATGAAAAACTGTTTTTT.

This rearrangement joins TRBV20-1 to TRBJ2-1; 12 bases map to TRBD2. V dropped 6 bases and J dropped 3; count of bases not matched to a gene: 9. This CDR3 has 16 residues. Germline V CDR1 and CDR2: DFQATT, SNEGSKA (reference sequence). The CDR3 loop reads CSALGTSGLLYNEQFF. CDR3 DNA sequence: TGCAGTGCCCTCGGGACTAGCGGGCTTCTCTACAATGAGCAGTTCTTC.

A few counts support this clonotype. The chain links TRBV9 to TRBJ1-4; 10 bases agree with TRBD1. In germline, CDR1 is SGDLS, CDR2 YYNGEE. The junction had 2 bases not matched to a gene; V was cut back by 0 bases and J by 6 bases. The CDR3 contains 15 residues. This CDR3 is CASSVGTGGYEKLFF. The DNA of the CDR3 is TGTGCCAGCAGCGTAGGGACAGGGGGGTATGAAAAACTGTTTTTT.

The V and J genes are TRBV7-9 and TRBJ2-7; 10 positions match TRBD1. The CDR3 runs to 14 residues. Germline loops: CDR1 SEHNR, CDR2 FQNEAQ (reference sequence). The V gene end was trimmed by 5 bases and the J gene end by 7 bases; junction bases not matched to a gene: 8. This CDR3 reads CASSPRDRGWEQYF. CDR3 in DNA: TGTGCCAGCAGCCCCAGGGACAGGGGTTGGGAGCAGTACTTC.

This clonotype was observed a handful of times. The rearrangement joins TRBV5-4 to TRBJ2-1; weak D call: TRBD2 (5 bases). The V end was cut by 4 bases, the J end by 0 bases, with 17 bases between. The germline V gene encodes CDR1 SGHNT and CDR2 YYREEE (reference sequence). CDR3 length equals 17 residues. CDR3 sequence: CASSPGVAPSSYNEQFF. Written as DNA, the CDR3 is TGTGCCAGCAGCCCCGGGGTAGCGCCGAGCTCCTACAATGAGCAGTTCTTC.

The table lists this clonotype with a few counts. The genes are TRBV20-1 and TRBJ2-1; 8 positions agree with TRBD2. The CDR3 extends over 13 amino acids. From germline, CDR1 is DFQATT and CDR2 SNEGSKA (reference sequence). V lost 2 bases, J lost 5 bases, and 2 bases stayed unmatched. CDR3 nucleotide sequence: TGCAGTGCTAGAACTAGCGGAGACAATGAGCAGTTCTTC. Protein product: CSARTSGDNEQFF.

The CDR3 loop reads CASSLPMWIGEKLFF. The CDR3 nucleotides read TGTGCCAGCAGCCTACCCATGTGGATTGGTGAAAAACTGTTTTTT. V usage is TRBV7-2 and J usage is TRBJ1-4; no reliable D call. The germline gives CDR1 SGHTA, CDR2 FQGNSA. V was pared by 5 bases and J by 7 bases, with 17 bases between. This CDR3 contains 15 residues.

This chain links TRBV7-6 with TRBJ2-7; D is undetermined. Trimming pared 3 bases from V and 3 bases from J, leaving 12 bases between. Germline V gene data show CDR1 as SGHVS and CDR2 as FNYEAQ. There are 14 residues in the CDR3. The CDR3 DNA follows: TGTGCCAGCAGCTTTCAGGAGAACGGCTACGAGCAGTACTTC. The encoded protein is CASSFQENGYEQYF.

V and J are TRBV7-2 and TRBJ2-7; D uncertain. CDR1 SGHTA and CDR2 FQGNSA come from the germline V gene. V lost 4 bases, J lost 1 base, and 8 bases lay in between. The CDR3 covers 13 residues. CDR3 region: CASSSTTSYEQYF. The CDR3 nucleotides read TGTGCCAGCAGCTCAACGACTTCCTACGAGCAGTACTTC.

CDR3 nucleotide sequence: TGTGCCACCAGCACTATAGCGGGAGTTGAGACCCAGTACTTC. Its translation: CATSTIAGVETQYF. The chain carries TRBV15 and TRBJ2-5; 9 nucleotides agree with TRBD2. Germline V gene sequence: CDR1 LNHNV, CDR2 YYDKDF (reference sequence). V lost 4 bases, J lost 5 bases, and 5 bases stayed unmatched. This CDR3 is 14 amino acids long.

The rearrangement joins TRBV6-5 to TRBJ1-4; perhaps TRBD1 as D (6 bases). V was clipped by 4 bases and J by 6 bases, with 12 bases between them. Germline V lookup: CDR1 MNHEY, CDR2 SVGAGI. The CDR3 is made up of 14 amino acids. The CDR3 bases are TGTGCCAGCAGTTTATCGGCAGGGGATGAAAAACTGTTTTTT. Its protein is CASSLSAGDEKLFF.

There are a few counts of this clonotype. V and J are TRBV11-3 and TRBJ2-3; D is possibly TRBD2 (6 bases). This CDR3 is 13 amino acids long. From germline, CDR1 is SGHNT and CDR2 YENEEA. V shed 5 bases and J shed 6 bases, with 12 bases lying between them. CDR3 in amino acids: CASSAYLADTQYF. The DNA of the CDR3 is TGTGCCAGCAGCGCATACCTAGCGGATACGCAGTATTTT.

At least ten counts were recorded for this clonotype. The gene calls are TRBV18 and TRBJ2-1; D might be TRBD1 (5 bases). The germline V gene encodes CDR1 KGHSH and CDR2 LQKENI. V was shortened by 5 bases and J by 6 bases, with 14 bases between the two germline ends. CDR3 length: 14 amino acids. The CDR3 DNA is TGTGCCAGCTCAGTCGACAGATTATTCAATGAGCAGTTCTTC. It yields the protein CASSVDRLFNEQFF. Based on the CDR3 plus reference TRBV18 and TRBJ2-1, the full variable domain is NAGVMQNPRHLVRRRGQEARLRCSPMKGHSHVYWYRQLPEEGLKFMVYLQKENIIDESGMPKERFSAEFPKEGPSILRIQQVVRGDSAAYFCASSVDRLFNEQFFGPGTRLTVL.

The chain links TRBV27 to TRBJ2-2, with D hard to call. Germline V gene sequence: CDR1 MNHEY, CDR2 SMNVEV (reference sequence). V shed 2 bases and J shed 2 bases, with 6 bases lying between them. The CDR3 loop spans 14 amino acids. CDR3 bases: TGTGCCAGCAGTTTACTCGTAAACACCGGGGAGCTGTTTTTT. Encoded protein: CASSLLVNTGELFF.

This clonotype was counted a few times. The chain uses TRBV29-1 and TRBJ1-3, with D unresolved. Trimming took off 4 bases at V and 4 bases at J, with 11 bases between the two ends. CDR3 length equals 13 residues. Germline values: CDR1 SQVTM, CDR2 ANQGSEA. DNA for the CDR3: TGCAGCGTTGCCCCGATACCAGGAAACACCATATATTTT. Its protein product is CSVAPIPGNTIYF.

The chain carries TRBV11-2 and TRBJ2-7; D uncertain. V lost 0 bases and J lost 3, with 12 bases in between. The CDR3 is made up of 15 amino acids. CDR1 is SGHAT, CDR2 FQNNGV, per germline. The CDR3 sequence: CASSLERGGYYEQYF. Written as DNA, the CDR3 is TGTGCCAGCAGCTTAGAACGCGGCGGATACTACGAGCAGTACTTC.

The chain couples TRBV27 to TRBJ2-7; TRBD2 aligns across 14 bases. V trimming: 6 bases; J trimming: 7 bases; junction bases outside the gene matches: 5. The V gene's germline CDR1 is MNHEY and CDR2 SMNVEV (reference sequence). The CDR3 is made up of 14 amino acids. The CDR3 loop is CASRGLAGVGEQYF. Here the CDR3 DNA reads TGTGCCAGCAGGGGACTAGCGGGAGTAGGGGAGCAGTACTTC.